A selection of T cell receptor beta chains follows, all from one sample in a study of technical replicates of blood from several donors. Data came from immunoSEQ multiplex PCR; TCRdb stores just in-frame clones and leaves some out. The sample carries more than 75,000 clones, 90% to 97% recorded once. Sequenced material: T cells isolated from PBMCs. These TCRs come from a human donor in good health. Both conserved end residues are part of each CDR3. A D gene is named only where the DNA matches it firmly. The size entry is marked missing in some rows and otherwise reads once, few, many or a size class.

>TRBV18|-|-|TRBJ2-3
TGTGCCAGCTCACCGGCAGATATCACAGATACGCAGTATTTT
CASSPADITDTQYF
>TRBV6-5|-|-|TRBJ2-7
TGTGCCAGCAGGAACACACAGGATAGCTACGAGCAGTACTTC
CASRNTQDSYEQYF
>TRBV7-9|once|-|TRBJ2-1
TGTGCCAGCAGCTTAGGGGTAATCTACCGGGACTACAATGAGCAGTTCTTC
CASSLGVIYRDYNEQFF
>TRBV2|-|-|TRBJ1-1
TGTGCCAGCAGTGTCGAGGCATTGAACACTGAAGCTTTCTTT
CASSVEALNTEAFF
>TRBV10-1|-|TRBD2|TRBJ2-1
TGCGCCAGCAGTGAGTCGATACTAGCGGGAGGGCCTGGGAATGAGCAGTTCTTC
CASSESILAGGPGNEQFF
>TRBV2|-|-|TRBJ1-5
TGTGCCAGCAGTGAAGGGTGGCGGGCCGCTCCCCAGCATTTT
CASSEGWRAAPQHF
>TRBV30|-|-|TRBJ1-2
TGTGCCTGGAGTGATGGGGTTAGGGAGGACTTATATGGCTACACCTTC
CAWSDGVREDLYGYTF
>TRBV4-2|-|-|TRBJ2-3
TGTGCCAGCAGCCTCCTGACTGAATACACAGATACGCAGTATTTT
CASSLLTEYTDTQYF
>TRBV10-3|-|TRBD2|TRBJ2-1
TGTGCCAGCCAGGGCAGACTAGCGGGTTACAATGAGCAGTTCTTC
CASQGRLAGYNEQFF
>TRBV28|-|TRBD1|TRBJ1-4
TGTGCCAGCAGCGGACAGGGGTTCCGAGAAAAACTGTTTTTT
CASSGQGFREKLFF
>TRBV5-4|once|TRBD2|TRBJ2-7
TGTGCCAGCAGCTTGGTAGCGGGACACGCCTACGAGCAGTACTTC
CASSLVAGHAYEQYF
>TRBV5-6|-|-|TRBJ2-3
TGTGCCAGCAGCCGGAGTGATACGCAGTATTTT
CASSRSDTQYF
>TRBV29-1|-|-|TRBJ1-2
TGCAGCGTTCAAGGGCAGGGTACAAACTATGGCTACACCTTC
CSVQGQGTNYGYTF
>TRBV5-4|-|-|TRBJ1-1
TGTGCCAGCAGCTTCGCTAAGAACACTGAAGCTTTCTTT
CASSFAKNTEAFF
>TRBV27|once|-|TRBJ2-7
TGTGCCAGCAGCCCTTCCACTCATGCCTTTTACGAGCAGTACTTC
CASSPSTHAFYEQYF
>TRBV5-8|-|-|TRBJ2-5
TGTGCCAGCAGCTCGCCGTTACAGGGAGTGGAGACCCAGTACTTC
CASSSPLQGVETQYF
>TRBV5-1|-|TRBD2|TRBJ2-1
TGCGCCAGCAGCTTGGGGGGACTAGCCTACAATGAGCAGTTCTTC
CASSLGGLAYNEQFF
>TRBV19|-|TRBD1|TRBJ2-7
TGTGCCAGTAGTATAATTTCAGGGGGCGCCTACGAGCAGTACTTC
CASSIISGGAYEQYF
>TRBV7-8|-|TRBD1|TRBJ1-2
TGTGCCAGCAGCTTTCAGGGGGCGAGCTATGGCTACACCTTC
CASSFQGASYGYTF
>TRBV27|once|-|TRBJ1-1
TGTGCCAGCAGTTTATTTATGGGCGACACTGAAGCTTTCTTT
CASSLFMGDTEAFF
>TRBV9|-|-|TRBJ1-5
TGTGCCAGCAGCGTAGGGGACTATAGCAATCAGCCCCAGCATTTT
CASSVGDYSNQPQHF
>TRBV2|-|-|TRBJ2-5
TGTGCCAGCAGGGAAAACAGGGAGACCCAGTACTTC
CASRENRETQYF
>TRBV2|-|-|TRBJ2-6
TGTGCCAGCAACGGACTGACCGGGGCCAACGTCCTGACTTTC
CASNGLTGANVLTF
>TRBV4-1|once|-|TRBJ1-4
TGCGCCAGCAGCCAAGATCACGGGTATGAAAAACTGTTTTTT
CASSQDHGYEKLFF
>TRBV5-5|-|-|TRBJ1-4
TGTGCCAGCAGCTTGGAAACAGGGATGGCAACTAATGAAAAACTGTTTTTT
CASSLETGMATNEKLFF
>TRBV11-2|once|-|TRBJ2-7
TGTGCCAGCAGCTTAGGTTACGAGACTACAATCTACGAGCAGTACTTC
CASSLGYETTIYEQYF
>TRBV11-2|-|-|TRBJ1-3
TGTGCCAGCAGCCCAACCATTGGGAGCCACTCTGGAAACACCATATATTTT
CASSPTIGSHSGNTIYF
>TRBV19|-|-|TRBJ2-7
TGTGCCATAGACTCCTACGAGCAGTACTTC
CAIDSYEQYF
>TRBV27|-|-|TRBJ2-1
TGTGCCAGCAGTTTCGGTGCTGAGCAGTTCTTC
CASSFGAEQFF
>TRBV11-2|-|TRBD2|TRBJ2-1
TGTGCCAGCAGCTTTAGCGGGAAAAACAATGAGCAGTTCTTC
CASSFSGKNNEQFF
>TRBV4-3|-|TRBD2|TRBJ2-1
TGCGCCAGCAGCCAAGGCGGCGGGACTAGCGGGAGTTCCTACAATGAGCAGTTCTTC
CASSQGGGTSGSSYNEQFF
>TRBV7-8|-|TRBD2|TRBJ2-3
TGTGCCAGCAGCAGGACTAGCGGGACAGATACGCAGTATTTT
CASSRTSGTDTQYF
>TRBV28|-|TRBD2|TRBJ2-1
TGTGCCAGCATTGAGACGGGAGGGCCCAATGAGCAGTTCTTC
CASIETGGPNEQFF
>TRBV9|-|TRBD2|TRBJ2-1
TGTGCCAGCAGCGCGACCGGGACTAACTACAATGAGCAGTTCTTC
CASSATGTNYNEQFF
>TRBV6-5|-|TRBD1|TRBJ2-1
TGTGCCAGCAGAGCTTGGGACAGATCCTACAATGAGCAGTTCTTC
CASRAWDRSYNEQFF
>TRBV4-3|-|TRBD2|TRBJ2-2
TGCGCCAGCAGCCTAAACAGCTGGGAGGGCCATCACGGGGAGCTGTTTTTT
CASSLNSWEGHHGELFF
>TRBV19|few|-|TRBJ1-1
TGTGCCAGTAGTATCGGGGAAATGAACACTGAAGCTTTCTTT
CASSIGEMNTEAFF
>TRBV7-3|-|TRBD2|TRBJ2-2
TGTGCCAGCAGTATTCTAGCGGGAGCGGACGGGGAGCTGTTTTTT
CASSILAGADGELFF
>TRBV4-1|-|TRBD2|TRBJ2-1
TGCGCCAGCAGCCAAGATTGGGCTAGCGGGAGGCTGAATGAGCAGTTCTTC
CASSQDWASGRLNEQFF
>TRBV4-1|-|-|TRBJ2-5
TGCGCCAGCAGCCTAGGGGCAGGGGTTGAGGGGACCCAGTACTTC
CASSLGAGVEGTQYF
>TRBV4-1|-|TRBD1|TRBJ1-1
TGCGCCAGCAGCCAATGGACAGGACTGAACACTGAAGCTTTCTTT
CASSQWTGLNTEAFF
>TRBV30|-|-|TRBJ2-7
TGTGCCTGGAGTTCAGGGGCAGACTACGAGCAGTACTTC
CAWSSGADYEQYF
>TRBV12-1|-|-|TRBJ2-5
TGTGCCAGCAGCCGATTTGCTTGGCTAGCGGGCGGAGTAGCGGATCTGGAGACCCAGTACTTC
CASSRFAWLAGGVADLETQYF
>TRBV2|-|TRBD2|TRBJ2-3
TGTGCCAGCAGTGCTAGCGGTATCACAGATACGCAGTATTTT
CASSASGITDTQYF
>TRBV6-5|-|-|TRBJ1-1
TGTGCCACCTTCGGGGGAGAGGGCACTGAAGCTTTCTTT
CATFGGEGTEAFF
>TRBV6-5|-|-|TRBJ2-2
TGTGCCAGCAGTTTGCGGGTCACCGGGGAGCTGTTTTTT
CASSLRVTGELFF
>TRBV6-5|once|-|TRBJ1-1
TGTGCCAGCAGATCCACCGGCACTGAAGCTTTCTTT
CASRSTGTEAFF
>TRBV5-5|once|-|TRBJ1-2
TGTGCCAGCAGCTTGCTCGATGGCTACACCTTC
CASSLLDGYTF
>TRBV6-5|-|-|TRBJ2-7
TGTGCCAGCAGTTACGTATCCTTGCAGGGTCTCTACGAGCAGTACTTC
CASSYVSLQGLYEQYF
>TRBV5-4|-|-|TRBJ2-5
TGTGCCAGCAGCCGCAAGGACTGGGCAGAGACCCAGTACTTC
CASSRKDWAETQYF
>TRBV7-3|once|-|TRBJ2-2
TGTGCCAGCAGGGGGCAGAACACCGGGGAGCTGTTTTTT
CASRGQNTGELFF
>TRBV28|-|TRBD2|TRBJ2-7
TGTGCCAGCAGTTTATTAGCGGGTGACTACGAGCAGTACTTC
CASSLLAGDYEQYF
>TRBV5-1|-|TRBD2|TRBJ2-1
TGCGCCAGCAGCTTGACACTAGCGGGAGGATATGAGAATGAGCAGTTCTTC
CASSLTLAGGYENEQFF
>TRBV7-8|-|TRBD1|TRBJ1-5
TGTGCCAGCAGCTTAGGACAGGGCAGCAATCAGCCCCAGCATTTT
CASSLGQGSNQPQHF
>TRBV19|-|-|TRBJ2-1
TGTGCCAGTAGTTTGCACATTTACAATGAGCAGTTCTTC
CASSLHIYNEQFF
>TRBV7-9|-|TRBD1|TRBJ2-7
TGTGCCGGAGAGGGACAGGATACCTACGAGCAGTACTTC
CAGEGQDTYEQYF